Listed below are T cell receptor beta chains from one sample, sequenced in a study of T cells expressing NK-cell markers. TCRdb re-called the 5' RACE reads; one entry per CDR3 protein, DNA not given. Its listing shows over 200,000 distinct CDR3 sequences. The material sequenced was blood T cells: a sorted CD56 or NKG2C T cell subset, CD4+ or CD8+ T cells, or bulk PBMC T cells (not recorded which). Source of these receptors: a man aged 18-30 years in good health. Both conserved end residues are part of each CDR3.

>TRBV5-1|TRBJ2-1
CASSNRGDHNEQFF
>TRBV15|TRBJ2-3
CATSRDRRTGFTDTQYF
>TRBV27|TRBJ2-1
CASIRAGANNEQFF
>TRBV12-5|TRBJ2-2
CASGARDRGGTGELFF
>TRBV20-1|TRBJ1-2
CSARDDPLGYGYTF
>TRBV29-1|TRBJ2-4
CSAPPGGNIQYF
>TRBV7-9|TRBJ2-7
CASSLQGANREQYF
>TRBV20-1|TRBJ2-1
CSIRRADNEQFF
>TRBV7-3|TRBJ2-1
CASSSHRDRNRRTYNEQFF
>TRBV5-1|TRBJ2-5
CASGIGGQETQYF
>TRBV5-1|TRBJ2-3
CASSFPGQKTDTQYF
>TRBV20-1|TRBJ1-6
CSARDTASSYNSPLHF
>TRBV27|TRBJ2-1
CASSLFGTGPGGPFF
>TRBV6-1|TRBJ1-2
CASSAGQDNYGYTF